These 19 T cell receptor beta chains came from one sample sequenced in a study of CD8+CD57+ T cells in acquired aplastic anemia listed by TCRdb under 2018. Expansion of CD8+CD57+ cells had been shown by flow cytometry in the patients chosen for sequencing. The reads were generated on an Illumina HiSeq 2000. Genomic DNA served as template for TCR beta VDJ combination and CDR3 sequence profiling. The raw public data were reprocessed by TCRdb itself: fastp quality trimming at Q25, MiXCR clonotype calling, in-frame beta chains only. Rows are combined by CDR3 protein, so each entry shows the most common genes and DNA. This sample comprises approximately 220,000 distinct CDR3 sequences, roughly 50% of them detected only once. 20% of the sample lies in the top ten. Sample: sorted CD4+, CD8+, or CD8+CD57+ T cells (not recorded which) from PBMCs. Every receptor here comes from a human donor with aplastic anemia.

The chain employs TRBV20-1 and TRBJ2-5, with 11 bases fitting TRBD1. Trimming took 3 bases from V and 6 from J; bases not matched to a gene: 3. Germline assignment: CDR1 DFQATT and CDR2 SNEGSKA (reference sequence). The CDR3 is made up of 13 amino acids. CDR3 sequence (DNA): TGCAGTGCTAGGGGGACAGGGGGTAAGACCCAGTACTTC. Translated: CSARGTGGKTQYF.

The gene calls are TRBV19 and TRBJ1-6, with unresolved D. The germline V gene encodes CDR1 LNHDA and CDR2 SQIVND (reference sequence). V was shortened by 9 bases and J by 13 bases, with 19 bases between the two germline ends. The CDR3 extends over 13 amino acids. The CDR3 nucleotides are TGTGCCAGCAGCTCACGACACCCTTCGCCCCTCCACTTT. It is translated as CASSSRHPSPLHF. Full variable domain (outside the CDR3, taken from reference TRBV19 and TRBJ1-6): DGGITQSPKYLFRKEGQNVTLSCEQNLNHDAMYWYRQDPGQGLRLIYYSQIVNDFQKGDIAEGYSVSREKKESFPLTVTSAQKNPTAFYLCASSSRHPSPLHFGNGTRLTVT.

This chain connects TRBV9 to TRBJ2-7; possibly TRBD2 for D (5 bases). The V gene's germline CDR1 is SGDLS and CDR2 YYNGEE. The V gene lost 4 bases and the J gene lost 9 bases, with 23 bases spanning the gap. The CDR3 length is 15 residues. The CDR3 spells CASSQDRLATDTQYF. The CDR3 DNA follows: TGTGCCAGCAGCCAAGATCGGCTAGCCACAGATACGCAGTACTTC.

Ten or more counts support this clonotype. The rearrangement uses TRBV19 and TRBJ1-2, with unresolved D. With 7 bases removed from V and 0 bases from J, the gap between germline ends came to 12 bases. The CDR3 contains 14 residues. Germline V CDR1 and CDR2: LNHDA, SQIVND (reference sequence). CDR3 bases: TGTGCCAGTAAGTCCAAAGCGACTAACTATGGCTACACCTTC. Amino acid sequence: CASKSKATNYGYTF.

The table lists this clonotype with many counts. This chain links TRBV15 with TRBJ1-2; no firm D call. V lost 0 bases, J lost 2 bases, and 13 bases lay in between. This CDR3 spans 16 amino acids. Germline V gene data show CDR1 as LNHNV and CDR2 as YYDKDF (reference sequence). The CDR3 region has the DNA TGTGCCACCAGCAGAGATTACGACCCCCTCAACTATGGCTACACCTTC. It encodes CATSRDYDPLNYGYTF.

The chain links TRBV7-9 to TRBJ2-5; 10 bases are a match to TRBD2. This CDR3 is 14 amino acids long. The J segment lost 13 bases and the V segment lost 4 bases, leaving 12 bases of the junction unmatched. Germline CDR1 is SEHNR and CDR2 is FQNEAQ (reference sequence). The CDR3 DNA sequence: TGTGCCAGCAGCTCCTCCGGGGGGGCTAGCGGGGGGTACTTC. It specifies CASSSSGGASGGYF.

V gene TRBV2 combines with J gene TRBJ2-7; D unresolved. V dropped 7 bases and J dropped 4 bases, with 8 bases sitting between them. Germline V lookup: CDR1 SNHLY, CDR2 FYNNEI. The CDR3 extends over 11 amino acids. The CDR3 DNA reads as TGTGCCAGCATGGTTGTTTACGAGCAGTACGTC. Translation: CASMVVYEQYV.

The count of this clonotype is one. The chain employs TRBV15 and TRBJ1-5; possibly TRBD1 for D (6 bases). V was cut by 0 bases and J by 3 bases, with 18 bases left in between. The CDR3 is 18 residues long. Germline values: CDR1 LNHNV, CDR2 YYDKDF (reference sequence). CDR3 loop: CATSRDSLGGRYNQPQHF. CDR3 sequence (DNA): TGTGCCACCAGCAGAGATAGTTTAGGGGGGCGATACAATCAGCCCCAGCATTTT. Combining the CDR3 with reference TRBV15 and TRBJ1-5 gives the whole variable domain DAMVIQNPRYQVTQFGKPVTLSCSQTLNHNVMYWYQQKSSQAPKLLFHYYDKDFNNEADTPDNFQSRRPNTSFCFLDIRSPGLGDTAMYLCATSRDSLGGRYNQPQHFGDGTRLSIL.

The chain joins TRBV7-2 to TRBJ1-4; 9 bases line up with TRBD1. Germline CDR1 SGHTA, CDR2 FQGNSA. V shed 4 bases, J shed 5 bases, and the junction held 5 bases outside the gene matches. The CDR3 has 15 residues. CDR3 sequence (DNA): TGTGCCAGCAGCTCCGGGACAGGGTACAATGAAAAACTGTTTTTT. Translation gives CASSSGTGYNEKLFF.

Ten or more counts support this clonotype. The genes are TRBV5-1 and TRBJ2-7; maybe TRBD2 (6 bases). Germline V gene lookup returns CDR1 SGHRS and CDR2 YFSETQ. Trimming removed 0 bases at V and 6 bases at J, with 10 bases between. The CDR3 loop spans 13 amino acids. The DNA for the CDR3 is TGCGCCAGCAGCTTGGGGGACTTAGGCGAGCAGTACTTC. Encoded protein: CASSLGDLGEQYF.

About this clonotype: A much larger clone differs by one base, so this may be a read error. The chain combines TRBV6-1 with TRBJ1-1; TRBD1 might be the D (6 bases). The CDR3 has 13 residues. Germline CDR1 reads MNHNS; CDR2 reads SASEGT. V was shortened by 10 bases and J by 4 bases, with 16 bases between the two germline ends. CDR3 amino acids: CANRPSGVTEAFF. In DNA form, the CDR3 reads TGTGCCAACAGGCCGTCAGGGGTCACTGAAGCTTTCTTT.

This clonotype was seen more than once but under ten times. The chain is built from TRBV5-4 and TRBJ2-5; TRBD2 matches 12 bases. Unmatched junction bases numbered 9, after V lost 4 bases and J lost 2 bases. CDR3 length: 17 amino acids. CDR1 is SGHNT, CDR2 YYREEE, per germline (reference sequence). CDR3 in DNA: TGTGCCAGCAGCCCGACTAGCGGGGGCCTGATACAAGAGACCCAGTACTTC. Amino acid sequence: CASSPTSGGLIQETQYF. The whole variable domain, filled in from reference TRBV5-4 and TRBJ2-5, reads ETGVTQSPTHLIKTRGQQVTLRCSSQSGHNTVSWYQQALGQGPQFIFQYYREEENGRGNFPPRFSGLQFPNYSSELNVNALELDDSALYLCASSPTSGGLIQETQYFGPGTRLLVL.

Concerning this clonotype itself: As the CDR3 is not closed by the conserved phenylalanine or tryptophan, this likely results from a read error. The limits of the CDR3 on the DNA are not certain, so only TCRdb's listed CDR3 is given. This chain joins TRBV7-2 and TRBJ1-4; TRBD1 was called by the table and not checked on the DNA. Per germline, CDR1 SGHTA and CDR2 FQGNSA. The CDR3 contains 9 residues when both ends are counted. CDR3 region: CASSLTTGL.

This clonotype was counted ten times or more. This chain links TRBV28 with TRBJ2-5, with a possible D match to TRBD2 (6 bases). The V and J ends lost 6 bases and 4 bases respectively, with 12 bases between them. The CDR3 runs 13 residues. Germline lookup yields CDR1 MDHEN and CDR2 SYDVKM. The CDR3 bases are TGTGCCAGCAGCGGGGACTGGGTAGAGACCCAGTACTTC. Its translation is CASSGDWVETQYF.

This clonotype showed up just a few times. The CDR3 spells CAISESATNTEAFF. CDR3 in DNA: TGTGCCATCAGTGAGTCGGCGACGAACACTGAAGCTTTCTTT. The gene calls are TRBV10-3 and TRBJ1-1; D not certain. In germline, CDR1 is ENHRY, CDR2 SYGVKD. The germline V and J ends were trimmed by 0 bases and 1 base, with 6 bases remaining between them. The CDR3 covers 14 residues.

A remark on this clonotype: As the CDR3 is not closed by the conserved phenylalanine or tryptophan, this likely results from a read error. This chain uses TRBV6-1 with TRBJ2-1; 13 bases align to TRBD2. Germline CDR1 is MNHNS and CDR2 is SASEGT. The ends lost 6 bases at V and 11 bases at J; junction bases unmatched: 10. This CDR3 contains 15 residues. The CDR3 DNA reads as TGTGCCAGCAGCCCTGGACTAGCGGGGGTAACCAAGCAGTTCATC. This codes for CASSPGLAGVTKQFI.

This clonotype has at least ten counts. This chain connects TRBV20-1 to TRBJ1-5; 10 bases fit TRBD1. Losses at the gene ends were 5 bases for V and 11 bases for J; bases not matched to a gene: 3. Germline V gene data show CDR1 as DFQATT and CDR2 as SNEGSKA (reference sequence). The CDR3 loop spans 11 amino acids. In nucleotides, the CDR3 is TGCAGTGCTGGGACAGGGGACGCCCAGCATTTT. Its translation: CSAGTGDAQHF.

About this clonotype: At one end, the junction sequence differs from germline, possibly due to a read error. The chain links TRBV9 to TRBJ1-6; the match to TRBD1 covers 7 bases. The length of the CDR3 is 16 residues. Germline CDR1 SGDLS, CDR2 YYNGEE. In DNA form, the CDR3 reads TGTGCCAGCAGCTCGACAGGGAGCTCCTATAATTCACCCATCCACTTT. Amino acids: CASSSTGSSYNSPIHF.

The rearrangement uses TRBV30 and TRBJ2-2; D might be TRBD2 (6 bases). The V end lost 2 bases, the J end lost 3 bases, and 22 bases lay between the germline ends. The CDR3 contains 18 residues. Per germline, CDR1 GTSNPN and CDR2 SVGIG (reference sequence). The CDR3 spells CAWSNRWGTAIDTGELFF. The CDR3 DNA sequence: TGTGCCTGGAGTAACCGATGGGGGACTGCGATCGACACCGGGGAGCTGTTTTTT.